The text below deals with one T cell receptor (beta chain). Its antigen is currently unknown. A much larger clone differs from this one at a single base, so this may be a read error. Using RNA template, CDR3s of TCR alpha and beta were amplified with iRepertoire arm-PCR. TCRdb reprocessed the multiplex PCR reads with MiXCR, giving one entry per CDR3 protein. The table records 150,000 to 200,000 distinct CDR3 sequences, 32% of them present only once. These data are taken from a study of glioma-infiltrating T cells. Study-level findings and limits: Tissue and blood shared very few CDR3 sequences.

CDR1 and CDR2 from the germline V gene are SNHLY and FYNNEI. Trimming took 0 bases from V and 6 from J, leaving 12 bases between them. This CDR3 contains 15 residues. The receptor was isolated from a human donor with low-grade glioma or glioblastoma, undergoing nonglioma brain surgery, or in good health (not recorded which). The chain links TRBV2 to TRBJ1-5; D may be TRBD1 (5 bases). The sample was glioma tissue, nonneoplastic brain tissue, or PBMCs (not recorded which). CDR3 DNA: TGTGCCAGCAGTGAAGCGGAGTGGGGGGGTCAGCCCCAGCATTTT. Translated: CASSEAEWGGQPQHF.